This T cell receptor (beta chain) was recovered during a study of blood T cell repertoires in COVID-19. Study summary: The United States, Italy and Spain provided the acute and convalescent COVID-19 samples. PBMCs, B-cell-depleted T cells, or T cells were the source of the cDNA or gDNA that made up the material.

This clone showed up just once. Original processing notes: Nucleated cell counts were estimated from reference gene primer amplification. The repertoire was sequenced with immunoSEQ multiplex PCR; TCRdb's copy has only in-frame clones and lacks some. The V and J calls and clone size come from that table; D and trimming were worked out from the DNA. The repertoire includes under 300,000 clones, approximately 90% of them detected once, and approximately 7.6% sits in the top ten. The CDR3 loop spans 14 amino acids. Germline CDR1 and CDR2: MNHEY and SVGAGI. V dropped 7 bases and J dropped 2; count of bases not matched to a gene: 6.

This TCR was recovered from a man aged 55 to 70 who had recovered from COVID-19. Sequenced sample: peripheral blood. J is TRBJ2-3 and V is TRBV6-5, with TRBD2 matching over 7 bases. This CDR3 reads CASKKGLYTDTQYF. CDR3 in DNA: TGTGCCAGCAAAAAGGGACTATACACAGATACGCAGTATTTT.